This TCR beta chain originates from a study of blood T cell repertoires in COVID-19. Looking at the study overall: The samples span acute and convalescent COVID-19 from the United States, Italy and Spain. Sources were T cells, B-cell-depleted T cells, or PBMCs; the material itself was cDNA or gDNA.

Authors' methods: Amplification of reference gene primers was used by the study to estimate nucleated cell counts. Profiled with immunoSEQ multiplex PCR; TCRdb holds only in-frame clones, not every one. Clone size and the V and J calls come from that table; the DNA yielded D and trimming. There are over 20,000 clones in the sample; approximately 91% occur only once, and 7.4% lies in the top ten. Germline CDR1 and CDR2: SQVTM and ANQGSEA. CDR3 length equals 14 residues. After removal of 7 bases from V and 1 base from J, the junction contained 9 bases not matched to a gene. The source of this sequence is a man between 70 and 80 years old with active COVID-19. The V gene is TRBV29-1, the J gene TRBJ1-1, with TRBD1 identical over 7 bases. The sample was peripheral blood. The CDR3 region is CSAMTGSGNTEAFF. The CDR3 DNA reads as TGCAGCGCCATGACAGGGTCGGGGAACACTGAAGCTTTCTTT.